The sequence of this T cell receptor (beta chain) was determined in a study of pediatric ulcerative colitis. Looked up from germline, CDR1 is SGDLS and CDR2 is YYNGEE. Between the trimmed V and J ends, which lost 3 bases and 3 bases, there was a span of 22 bases. The CDR3 runs to 17 residues. Study outcomes and limitations: Ulcerative colitis patients shared more blood-rectal clones than controls. In rectum, acute severe colitis had expanded clones and less diversity. Total lymphocyte DNA, not sorted subsets, was the template.

The assay was immunoSEQ multiplex PCR, and TCRdb's table has in-frame clones only and misses some. Here the sample spans about 14,000 clones, about 90% being singletons. With respect to this clone: Its specificity is not known.

This TCR was sampled from a boy aged 5-17 years with moderate ulcerative colitis. The chain uses TRBV9 and TRBJ2-7; a possible D gene is TRBD1 (5 bases). The sample comprised blood. CDR3 residues: CASSAEELDNRVYEQYF. In nucleotides, the CDR3 is TGTGCCAGCAGCGCCGAGGAGTTGGACAATAGAGTCTACGAGCAGTACTTC.